These 11 T cell receptor beta chains originate from one sample sequenced in a study of OX40 agonist ivuxolimab in advanced cancers. Measured with immunoSEQ multiplex PCR; TCRdb has only the in-frame clones, and not every one. Among approximately 82,000 clones listed, roughly 80% were seen once. The sequencing here drew on CD4+ or CD8+ T cells sorted from blood, taken in a trial of the OX40 agonist ivuxolimab. All receptors come from an adult with an advanced solid tumor such as melanoma, head and neck, liver or kidney cancer.

The chain employs TRBV5-1 and TRBJ2-2, with 10 positions matching TRBD1. The CDR3 covers 15 residues. CDR1 and CDR2 (germline): SGHRS, YFSETQ. Losses at the gene ends were 3 bases for V and 8 bases for J; bases not matched to a gene: 7. The CDR3 DNA reads TGCGCCAGCAGCTCCGGGACAGGGGCGGAAGGGGAGCTGTTTTTT. It is translated as CASSSGTGAEGELFF. The full variable domain, in which reference TRBV5-1 and TRBJ2-2 provide the parts outside the CDR3, is KAGVTQTPRYLIKTRGQQVTLSCSPISGHRSVSWYQQTPGQGLQFLFEYFSETQRNKGNFPGRFSGRQFSNSRSEMNVSTLELGDSALYLCASSSGTGAEGELFFGEGSRLTVL.

In its sample, this clone was seen once. J is TRBJ2-7 and V is TRBV7-9; D is perhaps TRBD1 (5 bases). This CDR3 spans 15 amino acids. Trimming stripped 6 bases from V and 4 bases from J, with 19 bases between. CDR1 and CDR2 from the germline V gene are SEHNR and FQNEAQ (reference sequence). The CDR3 protein is CASSPNGLGAYEQYF. DNA for the CDR3: TGTGCCAGCAGTCCAAACGGTCTTGGGGCATACGAGCAGTACTTC.

The chain carries TRBV19 and TRBJ1-2; no clear D. Trimming removed 3 bases at V and 3 bases at J, with 5 bases between. The CDR3 is 12 amino acids. Germline V gene sequence: CDR1 LNHDA, CDR2 SQIVND (reference sequence). CDR3 in amino acids: CASSINYYGYTF. CDR3 in DNA: TGTGCCAGTAGTATCAACTACTATGGCTACACCTTC.

The chain couples TRBV6-6 to TRBJ2-7, with no clear D. Germline assignment: CDR1 MNHNY and CDR2 SVGAGI (reference sequence). Trimming removed 8 bases at V and 3 bases at J, with 17 bases between. CDR3 length equals 14 residues. The CDR3 loop reads CASFESTLSYEQYF. CDR3 in DNA: TGTGCCAGCTTCGAATCGACGCTGAGCTACGAGCAGTACTTC.

The chain recombines TRBV6-5 with TRBJ2-7, with TRBD1 identical over 7 bases. Germline V gives CDR1 MNHEY, CDR2 SVGAGI. The CDR3 loop spans 15 amino acids. Losses at the gene ends were 5 bases for V and 2 bases for J; bases not matched to a gene: 9. CDR3 in DNA: TGTGCCAGCAGTCAGGGGGTCGGACCCACCTACGAGCAGTACTTC. It codes for CASSQGVGPTYEQYF.

The CDR3 region has the DNA TGTGCCAGCAGGGCCCTTGGGACAGAATCCTACGAGCAGTACTTC. It yields the protein CASRALGTESYEQYF. This chain uses TRBV6-1 with TRBJ2-7, with 7 bases fitting TRBD1. From germline, CDR1 is MNHNS and CDR2 SASEGT. J was trimmed by 1 base and V by 6 bases; bases with no gene match: 9. The CDR3 is made up of 15 amino acids.

The chain combines TRBV19 with TRBJ2-2; D is unresolved. This CDR3 is built from 14 residues. Germline V gene lookup returns CDR1 LNHDA and CDR2 SQIVND (reference sequence). The V end lost 4 bases, the J end lost 6 bases, and 12 bases lay between the germline ends. The DNA for the CDR3 is TGTGCCAGTAGTAGTCGCCCTGACGCCGGGGAGCTGTTTTTT. Translated, it gives CASSSRPDAGELFF.

This chain uses TRBV25-1 with TRBJ1-3; 7 bases map to TRBD1. Losses at the gene ends were 6 bases for V and 2 bases for J; bases not matched to a gene: 4. Germline V gene data show CDR1 as MGHDK and CDR2 as SYGVNS. The CDR3 extends over 14 amino acids. The CDR3 here is CASRQTGTGNTIYF. The DNA for the CDR3 is TGTGCCAGCAGGCAGACAGGGACTGGAAACACCATATATTTT.

The V and J genes are TRBV5-4 and TRBJ1-1; D is perhaps TRBD1 (5 bases). The V end was cut by 6 bases, the J end by 5 bases, with 20 bases between. CDR1 SGHNT and CDR2 YYREEE come from the germline V gene (reference sequence). The CDR3 contains 15 residues. The CDR3 reads CASTRWVGAPTEAFF. In DNA, the CDR3 is TGTGCCAGCACCCGGTGGGTAGGGGCACCAACTGAAGCTTTCTTT.

This rearrangement joins TRBV7-2 to TRBJ2-7; 7 nucleotides match TRBD2. Germline values: CDR1 SGHTA, CDR2 FQGNSA. The CDR3 spans 15 residues. With 6 bases clipped from V and 3 bases from J, the junction kept 11 bases outside the gene matches. The CDR3 loop is CASSKDGGGNYEQYF. In DNA, the CDR3 is TGTGCCAGCAGTAAGGATGGCGGGGGAAACTACGAGCAGTACTTC. Based on the CDR3 plus reference TRBV7-2 and TRBJ2-7, the full variable domain is GAGVSQSPSNKVTEKGKDVELRCDPISGHTALYWYRQSLGQGLEFLIYFQGNSAPDKSGLPSDRFSAERTGGSVSTLTIQRTQQEDSAVYLCASSKDGGGNYEQYFGPGTRLTVT.

Written as DNA, the CDR3 is TGTGCCAGCAGCTTAGGCAGGGGCGAAATACGGCCCGGGGAGCTGTTTTTT. Protein product: CASSLGRGEIRPGELFF. The chain carries TRBV7-3 and TRBJ2-2; D possibly corresponds to TRBD1 (6 bases). The CDR3 spans 17 residues. CDR1 and CDR2 (germline): SGHTA, FQGTGA. V lost 2 bases and J lost 6, with 19 bases in between.